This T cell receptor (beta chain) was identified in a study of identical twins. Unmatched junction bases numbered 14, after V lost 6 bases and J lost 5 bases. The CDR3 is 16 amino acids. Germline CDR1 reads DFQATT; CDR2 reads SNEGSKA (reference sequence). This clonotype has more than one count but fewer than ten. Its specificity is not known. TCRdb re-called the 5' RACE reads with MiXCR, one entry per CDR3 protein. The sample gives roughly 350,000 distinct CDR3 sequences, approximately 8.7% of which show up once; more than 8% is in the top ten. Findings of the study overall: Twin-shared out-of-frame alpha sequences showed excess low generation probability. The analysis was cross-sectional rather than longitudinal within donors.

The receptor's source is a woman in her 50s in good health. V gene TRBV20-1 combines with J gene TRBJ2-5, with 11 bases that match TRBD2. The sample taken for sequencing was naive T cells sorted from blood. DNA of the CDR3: TGCAGTGCACGCATAACTAGCGGGAGTCTCGGGGAGACCCAGTACTTC. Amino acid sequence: CSARITSGSLGETQYF.